The clone carrying this TCR beta chain was recorded once. CDR3 size: 12 residues. Trimming took off 3 bases at V and 6 bases at J, with 5 bases between the two ends. Germline loops: CDR1 LNHDA, CDR2 SQIVND (reference sequence). The sample originates from a study of metastatic and nonmetastatic thyroid tumors. TCRdb re-processed the PCR reads through MiXCR. This table holds about 32,000 clones, about 18% found once. Thyroid surgery had not been preceded by any treatment in any patient. Sequencing was performed on blood. The clonotype originates from a female donor with papillary thyroid cancer or a benign thyroid nodule (not recorded which). Some clones in this sample may be carry-over from other donors' samples. V is TRBV19 and J is TRBJ2-2; D unclear. CDR3 sequence (DNA): TGTGCCAGTAGTATCAGATCCGGGGAGCTGTTTTTT. Residues: CASSIRSGELFF.